This paragraph reports one T cell receptor beta chain. The target antigen is unknown. Germline CDR1 SEHNR, CDR2 FQNEAQ (reference sequence). V was shortened by 6 bases and J by 3 bases, with 15 bases between the two germline ends. This CDR3 is 15 amino acids long. The sample originates from a study of OX40 agonist ivuxolimab in advanced cancers. Study at large: Patients' therapy was ivuxolimab, an antibody that acts as an agonist of OX40 (CD134). Among those treated, three patients had partial responses, one with hepatocellular carcinoma and two with cutaneous melanoma.

Study results and limitations: Some patients without response likewise showed low normalized clonal expansion.

Here immunoSEQ multiplex PCR was the method, and the copy in TCRdb shows in-frame clones only, minus some. This sample carries around 45,000 clones, about 80% of them seen once, and the ten largest clones take 10%. The sample in question was CD4+ or CD8+ T cells sorted from blood, obtained in a trial of the OX40 agonist ivuxolimab. This sequence originates from an adult with an advanced solid tumor such as melanoma, head and neck, liver or kidney cancer. The chain recombines TRBV7-9 with TRBJ2-1; perhaps TRBD2 as D (6 bases). The CDR3 coding sequence is TGTGCCAGCAGAACTAGTGCGGGGAACTACAATGAGCAGTTCTTC. Protein sequence: CASRTSAGNYNEQFF.